The T cell receptor (beta chain) under discussion was sequenced for a study of cytomegalovirus exposure and HLA in healthy donors. Study-level results: First-cohort TCR clusters tended to co-occur in the approximately 130 validation repertoires, a later analysis found.

Trimming cost V 3 bases and J 3 bases, with 12 bases left between them. This CDR3 is 15 amino acids long. CDR1 is LNHDA, CDR2 SQIVND, per germline (reference sequence). In this sample, this clone turned up once. No antigen is known for it. TCRdb keeps only in-frame clones here, not all; method: immunoSEQ multiplex PCR. The sample has some 120,000 clones, about 90% seen once. Sequenced input: PBMCs. This receptor was taken from a man aged 25-45 years in good health and CMV-seronegative. This chain links TRBV19 with TRBJ1-5; maybe TRBD1 (5 bases). CDR3 in amino acids: CASSMVSGHNQPQHF. The CDR3 region has the DNA TGTGCCAGTAGTATGGTGTCAGGGCACAATCAGCCCCAGCATTTT. Using reference TRBV19 and TRBJ1-5 for the parts outside the CDR3, the full variable domain is DGGITQSPKYLFRKEGQNVTLSCEQNLNHDAMYWYRQDPGQGLRLIYYSQIVNDFQKGDIAEGYSVSREKKESFPLTVTSAQKNPTAFYLCASSMVSGHNQPQHFGDGTRLSIL.